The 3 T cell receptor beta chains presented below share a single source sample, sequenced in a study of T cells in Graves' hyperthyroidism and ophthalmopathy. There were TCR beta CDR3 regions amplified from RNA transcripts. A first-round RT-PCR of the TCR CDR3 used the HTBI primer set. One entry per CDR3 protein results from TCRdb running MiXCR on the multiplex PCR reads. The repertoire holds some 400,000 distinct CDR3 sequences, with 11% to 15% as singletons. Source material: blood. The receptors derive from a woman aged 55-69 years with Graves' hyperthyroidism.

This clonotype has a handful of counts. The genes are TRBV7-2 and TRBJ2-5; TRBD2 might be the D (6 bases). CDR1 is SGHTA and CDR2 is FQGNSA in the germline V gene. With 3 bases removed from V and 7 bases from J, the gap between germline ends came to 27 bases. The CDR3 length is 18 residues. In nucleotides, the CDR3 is TGTGCCAGCAGCTTTACTGCGAACCGGGACTCCGCCTTAGGGACCCAGTACTTC. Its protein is CASSFTANRDSALGTQYF.

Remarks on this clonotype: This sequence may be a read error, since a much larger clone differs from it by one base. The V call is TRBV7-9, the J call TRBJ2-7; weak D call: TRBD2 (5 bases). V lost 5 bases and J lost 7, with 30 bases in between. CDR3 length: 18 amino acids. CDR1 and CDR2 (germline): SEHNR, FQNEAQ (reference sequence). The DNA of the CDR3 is TGTGCCAGCAGCCTTCGCCGCGATGTAGGAGCACTTGGAGGTGAGCAGTACTTC. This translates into CASSLRRDVGALGGEQYF.

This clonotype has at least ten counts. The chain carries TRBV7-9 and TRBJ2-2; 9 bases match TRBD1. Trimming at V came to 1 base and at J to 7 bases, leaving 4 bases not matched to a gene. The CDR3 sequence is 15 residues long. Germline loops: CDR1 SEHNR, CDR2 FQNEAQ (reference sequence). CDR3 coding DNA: TGTGCCAGCAGCTTAGGACAGGGGGGAGACGGGGAGCTGTTTTTT. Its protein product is CASSLGQGGDGELFF.